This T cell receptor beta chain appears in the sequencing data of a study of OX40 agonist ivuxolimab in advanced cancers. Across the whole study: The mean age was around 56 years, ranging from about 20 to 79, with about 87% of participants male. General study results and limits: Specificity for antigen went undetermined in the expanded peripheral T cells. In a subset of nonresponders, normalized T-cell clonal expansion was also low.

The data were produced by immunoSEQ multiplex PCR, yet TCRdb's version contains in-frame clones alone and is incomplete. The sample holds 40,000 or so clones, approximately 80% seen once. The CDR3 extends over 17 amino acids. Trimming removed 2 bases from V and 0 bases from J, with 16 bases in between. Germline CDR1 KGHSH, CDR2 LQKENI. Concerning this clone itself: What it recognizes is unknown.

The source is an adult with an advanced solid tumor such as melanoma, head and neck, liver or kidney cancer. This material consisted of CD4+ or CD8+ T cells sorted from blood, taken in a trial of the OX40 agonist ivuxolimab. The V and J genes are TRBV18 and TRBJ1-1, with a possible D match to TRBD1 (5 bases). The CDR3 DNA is TGTGCCAGCTCACCAAACACCATAGGCAGGGTGAACACTGAAGCTTTCTTT. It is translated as CASSPNTIGRVNTEAFF.